These 27 T cell receptor beta chains originate from one sample sequenced in a study of blood T cell repertoires in COVID-19. Sequencing was performed with immunoSEQ multiplex PCR; in TCRdb, only in-frame clones are kept and a portion is missing. The sample holds roughly 210,000 clones, around 87% seen once. Specimen: PBMCs or T cells enriched from blood (not recorded which). The receptors derive from a man aged 25 to 40 in a cohort exposed to, infected with or recovered from COVID-19 (not recorded which).

The chain links TRBV9 to TRBJ2-2; D uncertain. The CDR3 has 17 residues. Germline CDR1 reads SGDLS; CDR2 reads YYNGEE. With 1 base removed from V and 2 bases from J, the gap between germline ends came to 15 bases. CDR3 bases: TGTGCCAGCAGCGTATCCTCATGGGTTAGCAACACCGGGGAGCTGTTTTTT. The encoded protein is CASSVSSWVSNTGELFF.

The V call is TRBV9, the J call TRBJ1-1, with no clear D. The CDR3 contains 17 residues. Germline V gives CDR1 SGDLS, CDR2 YYNGEE. Trimming removed 4 bases at V and 3 bases at J, with 22 bases between. Here the CDR3 reads CASSPYLKHQSDTEAFF. CDR3 bases: TGTGCCAGCAGCCCCTACTTAAAACACCAAAGCGACACTGAAGCTTTCTTT.

The gene calls are TRBV2 and TRBJ2-7; 8 bases line up with TRBD1. The CDR3 sequence is 14 residues long. Germline V gene lookup returns CDR1 SNHLY and CDR2 FYNNEI. V was clipped by 5 bases and J by 2 bases; unmatched bases: 5. The CDR3 here is CASSLGTGTYEQYF. The CDR3 bases are TGTGCCAGCAGTCTCGGGACAGGCACCTACGAGCAGTACTTC.

The chain has TRBV5-1 and TRBJ1-5, with 9 bases that match TRBD1. Germline assignment: CDR1 SGHRS and CDR2 YFSETQ. Trimming removed 4 bases from V and 5 bases from J; junction bases left unmatched: 4. The CDR3 has 14 residues. CDR3 sequence (DNA): TGCGCCAGCAGCCCGGGGACAGGGCATCAGCCCCAGCATTTT. Translating gives CASSPGTGHQPQHF.

The chain employs TRBV28 and TRBJ1-2; 7 bases are shared with TRBD1. The CDR3 sequence is 19 residues long. Germline V gives CDR1 MDHEN, CDR2 SYDVKM. V lost 4 bases to trimming and J lost 0 bases; unmatched junction nucleotides: 17. DNA for the CDR3: TGTGCCAGCAGTTCCCAATACCGCCGGACAGGTGCAGCTAACTATGGCTACACCTTC. This sequence encodes CASSSQYRRTGAANYGYTF.

J is TRBJ1-2 and V is TRBV6-5; maybe TRBD1 (6 bases). The germline V and J ends were trimmed by 6 bases and 8 bases, with 22 bases remaining between them. The CDR3 consists of 15 residues. Per the germline V gene, CDR1 is MNHEY and CDR2 is SVGAGI. CDR3: CASRPAGDGGRGYTF. Written as DNA, the CDR3 is TGTGCCAGCAGACCGGCAGGCGATGGGGGCCGGGGCTACACCTTC.

The CDR3 DNA reads as TGTGCCAGCAGCGTCTCACCAGGGAGCAATCAGCCCCAGCATTTT. Its protein is CASSVSPGSNQPQHF. The V call is TRBV9, the J call TRBJ1-5; a possible D gene is TRBD1 (5 bases). Germline-derived CDR1 and CDR2 are SGDLS and YYNGEE. The ends were cut back, 2 bases at V and 1 base at J, with 10 bases in the middle. The length of the CDR3 is 15 residues.

The CDR3, as DNA: TGTGCCAGCTCACCGCCCCTTCGGAGCACAGATACGCAGTATTTT. Translated: CASSPPLRSTDTQYF. The gene calls are TRBV18 and TRBJ2-3, with D unresolved. There are 15 residues in the CDR3. Germline V gives CDR1 KGHSH, CDR2 LQKENI. V dropped 3 bases and J dropped 0 bases, with 10 bases sitting between them.

The V call is TRBV19, the J call TRBJ2-1, with a weak D call TRBD2 (5 bases). Trimming shortened V by 4 bases and J by 4 bases, and 17 bases separated the two germline ends. Per germline, CDR1 LNHDA and CDR2 SQIVND (reference sequence). The CDR3 loop spans 16 amino acids. The CDR3 DNA is TGTGCCAGTAGTAAGGACGGACTTTTCTCTTACAATGAGCAGTTCTTC. Residues: CASSKDGLFSYNEQFF.

This clone was counted between two and nine times. The chain joins TRBV6-4 to TRBJ2-4; 8 bases agree with TRBD1. Germline-derived CDR1 and CDR2 are MRHNA and SNTAGT. The trim removed 6 bases at V and 8 bases at J, leaving 6 bases unmatched. This CDR3 is built from 13 residues. The CDR3 DNA is TGTGCCAGCAGGGAAGCGACAGGGGACATTCAGTACTTC. Translated, it gives CASREATGDIQYF.

This clone was found a few times. The chain has TRBV7-2 and TRBJ1-2; 9 positions match TRBD1. Unmatched junction bases numbered 5, after V lost 3 bases and J lost 9 bases. Germline CDR1 is SGHTA and CDR2 is FQGNSA. This CDR3 is 13 amino acids long. The CDR3 DNA sequence: TGTGCCAGCAGCTTTGGGACAGGGAGGAGCTACACCTTC. As protein: CASSFGTGRSYTF.

Here the CDR3 DNA reads TGTGCCAGCAGTGATGACCGGGACATTCTCGACTATGGCTACACCTTC. It codes for CASSDDRDILDYGYTF. V is TRBV6-1 and J is TRBJ1-2; TRBD1 is a possible D gene (6 bases). This CDR3 comprises 16 residues. Germline V lookup: CDR1 MNHNS, CDR2 SASEGT. V was clipped by 3 bases and J by 3 bases, with 17 bases between them.

Concerning this clone: This sample includes further DNA sequences coding for the same CDR3. This sequence joins TRBV5-1 and TRBJ1-6, with 9 bases identical to TRBD1. There are 14 residues in the CDR3. Per germline, CDR1 SGHRS and CDR2 YFSETQ. Germline trimming cut 4 bases from V and 10 bases from J; bases unmatched to any gene: 6. The CDR3 DNA reads as TGCGCCAGCAGCCCGGGACAGGGTAACTCACCCCTCCACTTT. This sequence encodes CASSPGQGNSPLHF.

This clone appeared a few times. The chain employs TRBV7-2 and TRBJ2-5; 7 bases align to TRBD1. Germline CDR1 and CDR2: SGHTA and FQGNSA. CDR3 size: 17 residues. V gave up 5 bases and J gave up 4 bases; unmatched junction bases: 16. Here the CDR3 DNA reads TGTGCCAGCAGCCCCGGGTATGACAGGGCGGGTAGAGAGACCCAGTACTTC. Its protein product is CASSPGYDRAGRETQYF.

The rearrangement uses TRBV19 and TRBJ1-2; 7 nucleotides agree with TRBD1. CDR1 and CDR2 from the germline V gene are LNHDA and SQIVND (reference sequence). The V segment lost 6 bases and the J segment 4 bases; nucleotides outside the gene matches: 14. There are 16 residues in the CDR3. DNA of the CDR3: TGTGCCAGTAGGAAATCCGGACAGGCTATCTCCTATGGCTACACCTTC. Residues: CASRKSGQAISYGYTF.

The chain has TRBV7-6 and TRBJ2-3, with D hard to call. This CDR3 contains 15 residues. Trimming left V 5 bases short and J 3 bases short, with 15 bases between. Germline CDR1 is SGHVS and CDR2 is FNYEAQ. CDR3 loop: CASSPEAFGTDTQYF. CDR3 nucleotides: TGTGCCAGCAGCCCCGAGGCTTTTGGGACAGATACGCAGTATTTT.

The chain combines TRBV6-4 with TRBJ2-1; 7 nucleotides align to TRBD1. This CDR3 is built from 15 residues. Germline V lookup: CDR1 MRHNA, CDR2 SNTAGT. The junction had 14 bases not matched to a gene; V was cut back by 7 bases and J by 8 bases. CDR3 coding DNA: TGTGCCAGCATCGCCCCAAAGGACAGGAACGATGAGCAGTTCTTC. This gives the protein CASIAPKDRNDEQFF.

The chain carries TRBV5-1 and TRBJ2-5, with 8 bases lining up with TRBD1. This CDR3 region has 16 residues. Germline V gene data show CDR1 as SGHRS and CDR2 as YFSETQ. Trimming at V came to 0 bases and at J to 2 bases, leaving 6 bases not matched to a gene. The CDR3 nucleotides are TGCGCCAGCAGCTTGGGGACAGGGATTCTACAAGAGACCCAGTACTTC. Translated: CASSLGTGILQETQYF.

The J gene is TRBJ2-7, the V gene TRBV24-1, with TRBD1 matching 7 bases. Germline V gene lookup returns CDR1 KGHDR and CDR2 SFDVKD. CDR3 length: 16 residues. Losses at the gene ends were 2 bases for V and 0 bases for J; bases not matched to a gene: 6. In DNA, the CDR3 is TGTGCCACCAGTGATTCCGGGGACAGCAACTCCTACGAGCAGTACTTC. This translates into CATSDSGDSNSYEQYF.

This clone was seen a single time. V is TRBV10-1 and J is TRBJ2-3, with 9 bases aligning to TRBD1. V was clipped by 2 bases and J by 10 bases; unmatched bases: 13. Germline CDR1 reads WNHNN; CDR2 reads SYGVQD (reference sequence). The CDR3 consists of 16 residues. CDR3 loop: CASSEGVTGGDDAQYF. DNA of the CDR3: TGCGCCAGCAGTGAGGGTGTGACAGGGGGAGATGATGCGCAGTATTTT.

Of note for this clone: This same CDR3 is encoded by further DNA sequences in the sample. The chain recombines TRBV13 with TRBJ2-7; D remains ambiguous. Germline CDR1 is PRHDT and CDR2 is FYEKMQ (reference sequence). CDR3 length equals 14 residues. Trimming cost V 0 bases and J 0 bases, with 6 bases left between them. CDR3: CASSLGRSSYEQYF. In DNA form, the CDR3 reads TGTGCCAGCAGCTTAGGTAGGAGCTCCTACGAGCAGTACTTC.

The rearrangement links TRBV7-2 to TRBJ1-5; no definite D call. The CDR3 contains 15 residues. The V and J ends lost 7 bases and 1 base respectively, with 14 bases between them. Germline values: CDR1 SGHTA, CDR2 FQGNSA. The CDR3 reads CASIPSDVSNQPQHF. In nucleotides, the CDR3 is TGTGCCAGCATCCCCTCAGATGTAAGCAATCAGCCCCAGCATTTT.

This chain joins TRBV3-1 (or the pseudogene TRBV3-2) and TRBJ1-3; D ambiguous. The V end was cut by 1 base, the J end by 4 bases, with 8 bases between. Germline V gives CDR1 LGHDT, CDR2 YNNKEL (reference sequence). This CDR3 is built from 14 residues. CDR3 protein: CASSQGAGGNTIYF. The CDR3 bases are TGTGCCAGCAGCCAAGGGGCGGGAGGAAACACCATATATTTT.

The chain employs TRBV29-1 and TRBJ1-2; D unclear. Germline V gene sequence: CDR1 SQVTM, CDR2 ANQGSEA. The CDR3 is 13 amino acids. The V end was cut by 4 bases, the J end by 3 bases, with 12 bases between. CDR3 in amino acids: CSVGVLLDYGYTF. CDR3 coding DNA: TGCAGCGTTGGGGTCCTACTAGACTATGGCTACACCTTC.

The chain employs TRBV28 and TRBJ2-7; tentatively, D is TRBD1 (5 bases). This CDR3 is 14 amino acids long. The V and J ends lost 3 bases and 6 bases respectively, with 15 bases between them. Germline assignment: CDR1 MDHEN and CDR2 SYDVKM. CDR3 loop: CASSFSAGLGEQYF. CDR3 coding DNA: TGTGCCAGCAGTTTTTCAGCAGGGTTGGGCGAGCAGTACTTC.

V is TRBV7-6 and J is TRBJ2-1; D gene unclear. Germline V gives CDR1 SGHVS, CDR2 FNYEAQ. V lost 5 bases and J lost 3, with 14 bases in between. This CDR3 has 15 residues. The CDR3 DNA sequence: TGTGCCAGCAGCCAAACGTTCGCCTACTACAATGAGCAGTTCTTC. Translation gives CASSQTFAYYNEQFF.

The chain carries TRBV7-9 and TRBJ2-7; D might be TRBD2 (6 bases). This CDR3 region has 12 residues. Germline V gene data show CDR1 as SEHNR and CDR2 as FQNEAQ (reference sequence). Trimming removed 4 bases at V and 7 bases at J, with 11 bases between. This chain's CDR3 is CASSYLAGEQYF. The CDR3 nucleotides are TGTGCCAGCAGCTACCTCGCGGGGGAGCAGTACTTC.